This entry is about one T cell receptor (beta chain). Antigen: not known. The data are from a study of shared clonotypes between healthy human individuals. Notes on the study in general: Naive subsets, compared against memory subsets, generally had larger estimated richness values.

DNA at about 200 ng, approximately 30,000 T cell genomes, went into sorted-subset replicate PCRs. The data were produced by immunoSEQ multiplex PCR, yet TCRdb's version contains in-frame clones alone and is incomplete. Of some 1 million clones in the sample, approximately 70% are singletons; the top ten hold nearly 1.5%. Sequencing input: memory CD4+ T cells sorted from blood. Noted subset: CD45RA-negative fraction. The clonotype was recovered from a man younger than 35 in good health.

As DNA, the CDR3 is TGTGCCAGTAACTCCCGGACTAGCGGGTACAATGAGCAGTTCTTC. Its protein product is CASNSRTSGYNEQFF. J is TRBJ2-1 and V is TRBV19; TRBD2 agrees at 11 bases. Germline trimming cut 7 bases from V and 4 bases from J; bases unmatched to any gene: 6. The CDR3 spans 15 residues. In germline, CDR1 is LNHDA, CDR2 SQIVND (reference sequence).